The entry below gives a single T cell receptor beta chain sequence along with its context. What it recognizes is unknown. The data are from a study of chemoradiotherapy in HPV16-positive cancers. Study findings and constraints: Functional assays defining HPV-specific T cells used only a couple of HPV16-positive patients. Better recurrence-free survival went with HPV-responsive T-cell expansion in HPV16-positive patients. During treatment, candidate HPV-specific clones and E7-related motifs expanded in tumor.

V lost 7 bases to trimming and J lost 7 bases; unmatched junction nucleotides: 9. Per germline, CDR1 SNHLY and CDR2 FYNNEI. The CDR3 has 15 residues. The table came from immunoSEQ multiplex PCR; TCRdb's copy has only in-frame clones and leaves some out. The sample lists approximately 8,300 clones; about 85% were seen once. Here the sequenced sample was tumor tissue, taken from a patient who underwent chemoradiotherapy. The V and J genes are TRBV2 and TRBJ2-1, with 11 nucleotides matching TRBD2. This TCR came from a human donor with HPV-associated anogenital cancer. CDR3 sequence reads: CASTMTSGEKNEQFF. CDR3 bases: TGTGCCAGCACTATGACTAGCGGGGAGAAAAATGAGCAGTTCTTC.